This TCR beta chain comes out of a study of blood T cell repertoires in COVID-19. Study-level information: COVID-19 samples, acute and convalescent, were from the United States, Italy and Spain. Sources were T cells, B-cell-depleted T cells, or PBMCs; the material itself was cDNA or gDNA.

The germline V gene encodes CDR1 MDHEN and CDR2 SYDVKM. The CDR3 has 15 residues. The V gene end was trimmed by 5 bases and the J gene end by 7 bases; junction bases not matched to a gene: 13. Source study methods: Reference gene primer amplification gave nucleated cell count estimates. The method was immunoSEQ multiplex PCR; TCRdb's version includes in-frame clones alone and lacks a portion of them. V and J calls and clone size are copied from that table; D and trimming were computed from the DNA. The table records about 130,000 clones, around nine tenths of them present only once. Seattle patients were enrolled during active infection and followed longitudinally.

The rearrangement uses TRBV28 and TRBJ2-5; 7 bases align to TRBD2. Input material: peripheral blood. The clonotype comes from a woman aged 70-85 years with COVID-19, enrolled during active disease. CDR3 sequence: CASSPSGTMLGTQYF. The CDR3 DNA sequence: TGTGCCAGCAGTCCCTCCGGGACTATGTTAGGGACCCAGTACTTC.